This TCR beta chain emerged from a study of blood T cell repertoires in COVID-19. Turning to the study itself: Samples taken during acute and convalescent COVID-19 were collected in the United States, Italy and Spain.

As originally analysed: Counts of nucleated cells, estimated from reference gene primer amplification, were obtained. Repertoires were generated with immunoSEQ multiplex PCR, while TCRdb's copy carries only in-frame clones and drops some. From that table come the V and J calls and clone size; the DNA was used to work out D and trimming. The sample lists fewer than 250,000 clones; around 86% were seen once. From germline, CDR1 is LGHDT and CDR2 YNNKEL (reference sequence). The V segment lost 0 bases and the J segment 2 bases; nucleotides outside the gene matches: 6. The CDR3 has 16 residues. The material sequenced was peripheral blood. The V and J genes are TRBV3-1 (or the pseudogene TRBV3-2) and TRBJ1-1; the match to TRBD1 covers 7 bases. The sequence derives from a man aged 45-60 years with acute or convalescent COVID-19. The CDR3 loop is CASSQDGNRGNTEAFF. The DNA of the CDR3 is TGTGCCAGCAGCCAAGATGGTAACAGGGGAAACACTGAAGCTTTCTTT.